These T cell receptor beta chains were read from a single sample in a study of blood T cell repertoires in COVID-19. TCRdb's copy holds only in-frame clones and misses some; the assay was immunoSEQ multiplex PCR. The sample shows approximately 140,000 clones, about 83% of them seen only once. Sequences were obtained from peripheral blood. The receptors here all came from a man over 45 with acute or convalescent COVID-19. Each CDR3 is given with its conserved first and last residue. The D gene is left open where the match is weak. The size of a clone is reported for some rows only, either as once, few or many, or as a class for expanded clones.

V gene	clone size	J gene	D gene	CDR3 protein	CDR3 DNA
TRBV6-2/TRBV6-3	NA	TRBJ2-3	TRBD2	CASSYSLAGGPDVTDTQYF	TGTGCCAGCAGTTACTCGCTAGCGGGGGGGCCTGATGTAACAGATACGCAGTATTTT
TRBV11-2	NA	TRBJ1-1	TRBD1	CASSPGGQGEAFF	TGTGCCAGCAGCCCGGGGGGACAGGGTGAAGCTTTCTTT
TRBV5-1	NA	TRBJ2-3	NA	CASSLVAGDGDTQYF	TGCGCCAGCAGCTTGGTGGCAGGGGACGGCGATACGCAGTATTTT
TRBV5-4	NA	TRBJ2-1	TRBD2	CASSLIAGGWDEQFF	TGTGCCAGCAGCTTGATCGCGGGGGGCTGGGATGAGCAGTTCTTC
TRBV6-5	NA	TRBJ1-6	TRBD1	CASRRTGGNSPLHF	TGTGCCAGCAGGCGGACAGGGGGAAACTCACCCCTCCACTTT
TRBV5-8	NA	TRBJ1-5	TRBD1	CASSPTGVGNQPQHF	TGTGCCAGCAGCCCGACAGGGGTTGGCAATCAGCCCCAGCATTTT
TRBV5-4	NA	TRBJ1-6	TRBD1	CASSSGTDSYNSPLHF	TGTGCCAGCAGTTCCGGGACAGACTCCTATAATTCACCCCTCCACTTT
TRBV28	few	TRBJ2-5	TRBD1	CAVRDRGFTQYF	TGTGCCGTCCGGGACAGGGGTTTTACCCAGTACTTC
TRBV11-2	NA	TRBJ1-1	NA	CASSLHEVMNTEAFF	TGTGCCAGCAGCTTACATGAGGTGATGAACACTGAAGCTTTCTTT
TRBV5-8	NA	TRBJ2-5	TRBD2	CASSLEAGRQETQYF	TGTGCCAGCAGCTTGGAAGCGGGGAGACAAGAGACCCAGTACTTC
TRBV7-8	NA	TRBJ2-7	NA	CASSQQGGPYEQYF	TGTGCCAGCAGCCAACAAGGGGGACCTTACGAGCAGTACTTC
TRBV5-1	NA	TRBJ1-1	TRBD1	CASSPGTVSWNTEAFF	TGCGCCAGCAGCCCCGGGACAGTAAGTTGGAACACTGAAGCTTTCTTT
TRBV11-2	NA	TRBJ1-2	TRBD1	CASRKPGQLFYGYTF	TGTGCCAGCAGAAAACCGGGACAGCTGTTCTATGGCTACACCTTC